Each of the 21 T cell receptor beta chains below was sequenced from the same sample in a study of radiation and T cells in renal cell carcinoma. Clones were read by immunoSEQ multiplex PCR, and TCRdb kept only the in-frame ones, dropping some. The sample has about 120,000 clones; about four fifths are singletons. Noted time point: blood 2 weeks post-SBRT. As to treatment: 15 Gy SBRT to primary tumor, nephrectomy 4 weeks later. The source material was blood, sampled from a patient whose treatment included radiotherapy and nephrectomy. The source is a man aged 50 to 60 with renal cell carcinoma.

The chain couples TRBV28 to TRBJ2-7, with D tentatively TRBD2 (5 bases). Deletions cut 5 bases from V and 4 bases from J, with 18 bases between. CDR1 and CDR2 (germline): MDHEN, SYDVKM. The CDR3 extends over 15 amino acids. The CDR3: CASSPPTRSHYEQYF. The CDR3 nucleotides read TGTGCCAGCAGTCCACCCACTAGATCCCATTACGAGCAGTACTTC.

The V call is TRBV10-1, the J call TRBJ2-5, with 11 bases fitting TRBD1. Looked up from germline, CDR1 is WNHNN and CDR2 is SYGVQD (reference sequence). The CDR3 consists of 16 residues. V was clipped by 8 bases and J by 4 bases; unmatched bases: 12. As DNA, the CDR3 is TGCGCCAGCCGATCTCTGGACAGGGGGCCCTCAGAGACCCAGTACTTC. It encodes CASRSLDRGPSETQYF.

Note on this clone: At one end the junction does not follow the germline gene, possibly because of a read error. The chain employs TRBV7-7 and TRBJ2-7; TRBD2 aligns across 9 bases. Germline V CDR1 and CDR2: SSHAT, FNYEAQ (reference sequence). This CDR3 contains 13 residues. The CDR3 sequence: CASSVSGGYEQYF. The CDR3 DNA is TGTGCTAGCAGCGTAAGCGGGGGGTACGAGCAGTACTTC.

CDR3 region: CASSQSLGQTVNYGYTF. CDR3 bases: TGCGCCAGCAGCCAATCCCTAGGACAGACGGTTAACTATGGCTACACCTTC. This sequence joins TRBV4-3 and TRBJ1-2, with a weak D call TRBD1 (6 bases). Between the trimmed V and J ends, which lost 2 bases and 1 base, there was a span of 17 bases. Germline V gene lookup returns CDR1 LGHNA and CDR2 YSLEER. CDR3 size: 17 residues.

The V and J genes are TRBV19 and TRBJ1-4; maybe TRBD1 (5 bases). Germline CDR1 LNHDA, CDR2 SQIVND (reference sequence). V was trimmed by 5 bases and J by 3 bases, leaving 13 bases between them. The CDR3 has 15 residues. Here the CDR3 DNA reads TGTGCCAGTAGTCCGCAGGGTTTGTCTAATGAAAAACTGTTTTTT. Its protein is CASSPQGLSNEKLFF. The full variable domain, with the rest looked up from reference TRBV19 and TRBJ1-4, is DGGITQSPKYLFRKEGQNVTLSCEQNLNHDAMYWYRQDPGQGLRLIYYSQIVNDFQKGDIAEGYSVSREKKESFPLTVTSAQKNPTAFYLCASSPQGLSNEKLFFGSGTQLSVL.

The chain is built from TRBV9 and TRBJ2-1; D unresolved. Trimming pared 3 bases from V and 0 bases from J, leaving 10 bases between. Germline lookup yields CDR1 SGDLS and CDR2 YYNGEE. The CDR3 has 15 amino acids. The CDR3 region is CASSASASSYNEQFF. The CDR3 DNA is TGTGCCAGCAGCGCGAGCGCGAGCTCCTACAATGAGCAGTTCTTC.

The chain has TRBV5-4 and TRBJ2-3; D possibly uses TRBD1 or TRBD2 (5 bases each). Germline lookup yields CDR1 SGHNT and CDR2 YYREEE (reference sequence). This CDR3 contains 16 residues. The V gene lost 0 bases and the J gene lost 2 bases, with 13 bases spanning the gap. The CDR3 nucleotides are TGTGCCAGCAGCTTGGCCGTGGGGGAGTACACAGATACGCAGTATTTT. This translates into CASSLAVGEYTDTQYF.

The chain combines TRBV4-1 with TRBJ2-3; D remains unclear. V was cut by 6 bases and J by 0 bases, with 16 bases left in between. The V gene's germline CDR1 is MGHRA and CDR2 YSYEKL. The CDR3 spans 16 residues. CDR3: CASRNMPGASTDTQYF. The CDR3 DNA is TGCGCCAGCAGAAACATGCCAGGAGCGAGCACAGATACGCAGTATTTT.

This chain uses TRBV6-5 with TRBJ1-2; unclear D gene. Looked up from germline, CDR1 is MNHEY and CDR2 is SVGAGI. The CDR3 is 15 amino acids. V lost 4 bases and J lost 7, with 19 bases in between. For the CDR3, the DNA is TGTGCCAGCAGTTTTTCACGACGGACCTTAGGTGGCTACACCTTC. Protein sequence: CASSFSRRTLGGYTF.

The rearrangement uses TRBV11-2 and TRBJ2-3; D possibly corresponds to TRBD1 (5 bases). There are 13 residues in the CDR3. Between the trimmed V and J ends, which lost 5 bases and 2 bases, there was a span of 8 bases. The germline V gene encodes CDR1 SGHAT and CDR2 FQNNGV. CDR3 in amino acids: CASSKTVTDTQYF. The CDR3 bases are TGTGCCAGCAGCAAGACAGTCACAGATACGCAGTATTTT.

The chain employs TRBV5-4 and TRBJ2-6, with D hard to call. The length of the CDR3 is 15 residues. Germline lookup yields CDR1 SGHNT and CDR2 YYREEE (reference sequence). The V gene lost 1 base and the J gene lost 1 base, with 6 bases spanning the gap. In nucleotides, the CDR3 is TGTGCCAGCAGCTTGTTGGGATCTGGGGCCAACGTCCTGACTTTC. The encoded protein is CASSLLGSGANVLTF.

The chain links TRBV21-1 to TRBJ2-7; the DNA was not used to check the table's D call, TRBD1. TRBV21-1 is designated a pseudogene. The CDR3 runs 14 residues. CDR3 sequence (DNA): TGTGCCAGCAGCAAAGGACAGGGTCGGGGTCCGCAGTACTTC. As protein: CASSKGQGRGPQYF.

This clone was observed a few times. The rearrangement joins TRBV27 to TRBJ1-5; D perhaps matches TRBD1 (5 bases). Trimming cost V 8 bases and J 5 bases, with 19 bases left between them. Germline V gene lookup returns CDR1 MNHEY and CDR2 SMNVEV (reference sequence). CDR3 size: 15 residues. Here the CDR3 DNA reads TGTGCCAGCGGACCTCTGGGGGAGGTTGATCAGCCCCAGCATTTT. It codes for CASGPLGEVDQPQHF.

V usage is TRBV2 and J usage is TRBJ2-1; D is possibly TRBD1 or TRBD2 (5 bases each). V lost 6 bases and J lost 8, with 14 bases in between. The V gene's germline CDR1 is SNHLY and CDR2 FYNNEI. This CDR3 has 13 amino acids. DNA of the CDR3: TGTGCCAGCAGCGGAATTTTGGGGGATGAGCAGTTCTTC. It is translated as CASSGILGDEQFF.

This chain links TRBV7-8 with TRBJ1-1; TRBD1 matches 9 bases. The V gene's germline CDR1 is SGHVS and CDR2 FQNEAQ. The V and J ends lost 4 bases and 5 bases, in that order; junction bases with no gene match: 14. This CDR3 has 17 residues. CDR3 amino acids: CASSWARGTGLVTEAFF. The CDR3 bases are TGTGCCAGCAGCTGGGCGAGGGGGACAGGGTTGGTTACTGAAGCTTTCTTT.

The chain carries TRBV2 and TRBJ2-7; no firm D call. Germline CDR1 reads SNHLY; CDR2 reads FYNNEI. V was pared by 2 bases and J by 6 bases, with 8 bases between. This CDR3 has 12 amino acids. The CDR3 DNA reads TGTGCCAGCAGTGAAATCCGGAGCGAGCAGTACTTC. As protein: CASSEIRSEQYF.

CDR3 protein: CASSLGSAGGHNEQFF. In DNA, the CDR3 is TGTGCCAGCAGCTTAGGATCCGCGGGGGGCCACAATGAGCAGTTCTTC. The chain carries TRBV7-8 and TRBJ2-1, with TRBD2 matching over 8 bases. Germline assignment: CDR1 SGHVS and CDR2 FQNEAQ. CDR3 length equals 16 residues. Unmatched junction bases numbered 7, after V lost 1 base and J lost 5 bases.

The gene calls are TRBV5-1 and TRBJ2-1, with no clear D. Deletions cut 2 bases from V and 10 bases from J, with 7 bases between. This CDR3 has 11 amino acids. Germline V gene sequence: CDR1 SGHRS, CDR2 YFSETQ. Here the CDR3 DNA reads TGCGCCAGCAGCTTACCCTCGGAGCAGTTCTTC. As protein: CASSLPSEQFF. Looking up the rest from reference TRBV5-1 and TRBJ2-1 gives the full variable domain: KAGVTQTPRYLIKTRGQQVTLSCSPISGHRSVSWYQQTPGQGLQFLFEYFSETQRNKGNFPGRFSGRQFSNSRSEMNVSTLELGDSALYLCASSLPSEQFFGPGTRLTVL.

The chain couples TRBV18 to TRBJ1-6; no reliable D call. CDR1 and CDR2 (germline): KGHSH, LQKENI. V was shortened by 4 bases and J by 4 bases, with 5 bases between the two germline ends. The CDR3 extends over 13 amino acids. The CDR3 DNA sequence: TGTGCCAGCTCACAGGATTATAATTCACCCCTCCACTTT. This sequence encodes CASSQDYNSPLHF.

The rearrangement uses TRBV6-5 and TRBJ2-2, with 7 bases fitting TRBD1. The CDR3 sequence is 15 residues long. The trim removed 4 bases at V and 5 bases at J, leaving 7 bases unmatched. The germline gives CDR1 MNHEY, CDR2 SVGAGI. This CDR3 reads CASSWQGVPTGELFF. CDR3 coding DNA: TGTGCCAGCAGTTGGCAGGGGGTCCCAACCGGGGAGCTGTTTTTT.

The chain recombines TRBV6-6 with TRBJ1-3; D is unresolved. CDR1 and CDR2 (germline): MNHNY, SVGAGI (reference sequence). The V end was cut by 5 bases, the J end by 0 bases, with 5 bases between. This CDR3 comprises 13 residues. The CDR3 bases are TGTGCCAGCAGTGACTACTCTGGAAACACCATATATTTT. It encodes CASSDYSGNTIYF.